Below are 4 T cell receptor beta chains sequenced from a single sample in a study of tumor-infiltrating lymphocytes in primary liver carcinoma. Germline DNA was also extracted, with blood RNA taken from unsorted whole blood. Starting from around 510 ng of total RNA, TCR beta cDNA was produced with a primer in the constant region. Libraries covering TCR beta were generated through three nested multiplex PCR rounds (using a slightly modified ARM-PCR). TRBV1-TRBV30 forward primers paired with a C-beta reverse primer were used in the first two PCR rounds, which ran approximately 10 cycles each. MiXCR was run by TCRdb on the multiplex PCR reads, yielding one entry per CDR3 protein. The table shows 310,000 or so distinct CDR3 sequences, with 65% occurring only once. Sequences were obtained from peripheral blood. The source of these receptors is a man aged 40-50 years with primary liver carcinoma and hepatitis B virus infection.

This clonotype was counted between two and nine times. The chain uses TRBV5-1 and TRBJ2-7; 13 nucleotides agree with TRBD2. Germline loops: CDR1 SGHRS, CDR2 YFSETQ. Losses at the gene ends were 5 bases for V and 5 bases for J; bases not matched to a gene: 4. The CDR3 totals 14 residues. The CDR3 nucleotides are TGCGCCAGCAGAAGGACTAGCGGGAGCGACGAGCAGTACTTC. Translation gives CASRRTSGSDEQYF.

On this clonotype itself: A much larger clone sits a single nucleotide away, making a read error possible. The chain joins TRBV12-3 or TRBV12-4 to TRBJ1-1; 9 bases are shared with TRBD1. The CDR3 is 16 amino acids. This CDR3 reads CASSFSTGGSRTDAFF. CDR3 DNA sequence: TGTGCCAGCAGTTTCTCGACAGGGGGTAGTCGCACTGATGCTTTCTTT.

This clonotype was picked up a small number of times. This chain uses TRBV4-2 with TRBJ2-5, with 16 positions matching TRBD2. Germline values: CDR1 LGHNA, CDR2 YNFKEQ. Trimming at V came to 0 bases and at J to 3 bases, leaving 19 bases not matched to a gene. CDR3 size: 23 residues. CDR3 in amino acids: CASSQEPPRAGTSGRAKEETQYF. The CDR3 nucleotides are TGTGCCAGCAGCCAAGAGCCCCCCAGGGCCGGGACTAGCGGGAGGGCCAAGGAAGAGACCCAGTACTTC.

For this clonotype: This may be a read error: a much more frequent sequence differs by one nucleotide. This rearrangement joins TRBV6-1 to TRBJ1-2; D gene unclear. V was cut by 6 bases and J by 10 bases, with 15 bases left in between. Germline V gene lookup returns CDR1 MNHNS and CDR2 SASEGT. The CDR3 has 12 amino acids. CDR3 loop: CASRTLTRDYTF. CDR3 bases: TGTGCCAGCAGGACACTGACTAGAGACTACACCTTC.